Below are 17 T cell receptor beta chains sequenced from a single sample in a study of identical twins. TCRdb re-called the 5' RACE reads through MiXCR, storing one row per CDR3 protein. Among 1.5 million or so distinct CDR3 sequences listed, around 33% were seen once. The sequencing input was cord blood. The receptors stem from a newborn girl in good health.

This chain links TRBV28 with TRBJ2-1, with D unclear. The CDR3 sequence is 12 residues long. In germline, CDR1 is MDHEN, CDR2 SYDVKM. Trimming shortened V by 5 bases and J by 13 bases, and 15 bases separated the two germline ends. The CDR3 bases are TGTGCCAGCAGTCCCTCTACCTTCCTTCAGTTCTTC. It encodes CASSPSTFLQFF.

The CDR3 bases are TGCGCCAGCAGCCAAATTCCCAAGGGCCTAGCCAAAAACATTCAGTACTTC. Encoded protein: CASSQIPKGLAKNIQYF. V is TRBV4-1 and J is TRBJ2-4; D remains unclear. Trimming stripped 2 bases from V and 0 bases from J, with 14 bases between. The V gene's germline CDR1 is MGHRA and CDR2 YSYEKL. The CDR3 contains 17 residues.

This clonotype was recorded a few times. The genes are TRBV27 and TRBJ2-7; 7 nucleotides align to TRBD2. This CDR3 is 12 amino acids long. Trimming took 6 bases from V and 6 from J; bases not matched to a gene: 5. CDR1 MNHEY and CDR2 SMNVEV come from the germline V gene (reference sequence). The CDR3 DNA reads TGTGCCAGCAGCCCTAGCGGCGTCGAGCAGTACTTC. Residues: CASSPSGVEQYF.

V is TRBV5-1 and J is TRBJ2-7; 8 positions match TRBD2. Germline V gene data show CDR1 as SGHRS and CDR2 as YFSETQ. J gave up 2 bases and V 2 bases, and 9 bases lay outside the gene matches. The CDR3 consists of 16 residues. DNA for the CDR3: TGCGCCAGCAGCTTTGGTGGGAGACTAGCGACCTACGAGCAGTACTTC. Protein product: CASSFGGRLATYEQYF.

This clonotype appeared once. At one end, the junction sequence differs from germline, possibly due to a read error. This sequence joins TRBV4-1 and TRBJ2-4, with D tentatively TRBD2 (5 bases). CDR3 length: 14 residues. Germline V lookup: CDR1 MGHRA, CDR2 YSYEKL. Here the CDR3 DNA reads TGCACCAGCAGCCAAGTAGGAGGCAAAAACATTCAGTACTTC. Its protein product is CTSSQVGGKNIQYF.

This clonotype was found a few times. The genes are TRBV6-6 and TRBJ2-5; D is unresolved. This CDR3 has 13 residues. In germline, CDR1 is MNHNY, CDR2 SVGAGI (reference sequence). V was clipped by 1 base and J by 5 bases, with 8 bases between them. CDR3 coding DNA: TGTGCCAGCAGTTACTTTCGGCGGGAGACCCAGTACTTC. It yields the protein CASSYFRRETQYF.

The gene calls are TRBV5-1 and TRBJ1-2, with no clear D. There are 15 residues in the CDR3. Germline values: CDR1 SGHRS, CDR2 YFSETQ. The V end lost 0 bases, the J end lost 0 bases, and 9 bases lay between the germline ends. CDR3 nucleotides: TGCGCCAGCAGCTTGGTGGACGGAGCTAACTATGGCTACACCTTC. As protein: CASSLVDGANYGYTF.

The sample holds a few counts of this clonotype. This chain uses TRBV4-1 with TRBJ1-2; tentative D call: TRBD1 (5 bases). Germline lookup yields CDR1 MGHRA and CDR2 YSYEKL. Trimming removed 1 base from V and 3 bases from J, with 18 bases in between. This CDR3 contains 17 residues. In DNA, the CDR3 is TGCGCCAGCAGCCAAGTCCCCCAGGGCACAGGCCACTATGGCTACACCTTC. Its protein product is CASSQVPQGTGHYGYTF.

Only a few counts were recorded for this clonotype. CDR3 region: CASSDDGRDKFF. CDR3 DNA sequence: TGTGCCAGCAGTGATGACGGGAGGGATAAGTTCTTC. The chain carries TRBV2 and TRBJ2-1, with 8 bases matching TRBD2. V shed 3 bases, J shed 14 bases, and the junction held 6 bases outside the gene matches. The CDR3 is 12 residues long. Germline-derived CDR1 and CDR2 are SNHLY and FYNNEI.

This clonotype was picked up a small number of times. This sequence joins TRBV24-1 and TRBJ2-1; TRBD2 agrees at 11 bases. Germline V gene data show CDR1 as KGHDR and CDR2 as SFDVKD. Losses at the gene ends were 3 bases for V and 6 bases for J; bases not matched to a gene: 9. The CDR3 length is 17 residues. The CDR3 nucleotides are TGTGCCACCAGTGATCCCACAATAGCGGGAGGGCCCAATGAGCAGTTCTTC. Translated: CATSDPTIAGGPNEQFF.

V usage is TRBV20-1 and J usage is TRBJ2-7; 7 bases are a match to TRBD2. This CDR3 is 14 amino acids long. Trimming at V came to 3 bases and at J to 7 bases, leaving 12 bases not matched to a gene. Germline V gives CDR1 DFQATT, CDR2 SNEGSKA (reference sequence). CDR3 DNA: TGCAGTGCTAGTGCGGGAGTCTCCTACAATGAGCAGTACTTC. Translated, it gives CSASAGVSYNEQYF.

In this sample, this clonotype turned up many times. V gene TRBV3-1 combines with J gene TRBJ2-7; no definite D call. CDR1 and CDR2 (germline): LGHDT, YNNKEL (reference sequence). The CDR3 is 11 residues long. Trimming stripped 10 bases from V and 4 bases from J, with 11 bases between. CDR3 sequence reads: CAIGSPYEQYF. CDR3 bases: TGTGCCATCGGTTCCCCTTACGAGCAGTACTTC.

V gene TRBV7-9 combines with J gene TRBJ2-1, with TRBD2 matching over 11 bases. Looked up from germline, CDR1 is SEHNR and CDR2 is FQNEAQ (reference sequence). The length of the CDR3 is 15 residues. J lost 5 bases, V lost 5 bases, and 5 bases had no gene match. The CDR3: CASSKLAGVNNEQFF. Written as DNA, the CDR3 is TGTGCCAGCAGCAAACTAGCGGGGGTTAACAATGAGCAGTTCTTC.

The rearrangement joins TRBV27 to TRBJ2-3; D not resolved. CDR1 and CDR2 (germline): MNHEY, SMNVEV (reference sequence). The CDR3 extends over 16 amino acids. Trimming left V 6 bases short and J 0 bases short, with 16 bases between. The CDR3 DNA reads TGTGCCAGCAGCCGTTACAGTGGAACTAGCACAGATACGCAGTATTTT. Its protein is CASSRYSGTSTDTQYF.

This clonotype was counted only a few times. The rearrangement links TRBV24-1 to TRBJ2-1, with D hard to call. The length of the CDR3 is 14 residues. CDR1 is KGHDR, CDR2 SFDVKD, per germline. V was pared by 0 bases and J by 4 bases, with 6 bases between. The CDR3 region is CATSDLRFYNEQFF. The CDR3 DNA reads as TGTGCCACCAGTGATTTGAGGTTTTACAATGAGCAGTTCTTC.

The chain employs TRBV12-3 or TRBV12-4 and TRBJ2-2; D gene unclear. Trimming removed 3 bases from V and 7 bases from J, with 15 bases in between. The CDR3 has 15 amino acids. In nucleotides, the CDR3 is TGTGCCAGCAGTTTCGGTACGCGATCCGGCGGGGAGCTGTTTTTT. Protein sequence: CASSFGTRSGGELFF.

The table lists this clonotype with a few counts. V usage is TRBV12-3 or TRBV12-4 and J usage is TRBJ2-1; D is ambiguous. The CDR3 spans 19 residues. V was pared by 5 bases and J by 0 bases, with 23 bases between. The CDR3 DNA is TGTGCCAGCAGTCTTAAAGACCCTTTTCAGGTTCTCTCCTACAATGAGCAGTTCTTC. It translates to CASSLKDPFQVLSYNEQFF.